This TCR beta chain was identified during a study of beta chain features in type 1 diabetes. Study findings and constraints: A pattern of fewer insertions and more deletions at VDJ junctions was seen in type 1 diabetes patients. Shortening that was moderate but significant affected the TCRB CDR3s of Type 1 diabetes patients in all four CD4+ subsets.

Once sorted, every population was more than 98% pure. Looked up from germline, CDR1 is MDHEN and CDR2 is SYDVKM. CDR3 length: 13 amino acids. Trimming cost V 3 bases and J 4 bases; bases outside gene matches: 0. Expressed TCRB transcripts were sequenced after all isolated RNA was converted to cDNA. Sequencing used immunoSEQ multiplex PCR; TCRdb keeps in-frame clones, though not all of them. Of 300,000 to 450,000 clones listed, 10% to 15% are singletons. This clone was found a few times. Antigen: not known. Other DNA sequences in this sample translate to the same CDR3. The TCR was taken from a man younger than 35 in good health. V gene TRBV28 combines with J gene TRBJ1-1; 9 bases line up with TRBD1. The sequenced sample was naive CD4+ T cells from blood. As DNA, the CDR3 is TGTGCCAGCAGTTTGACAGGGGGCACTGAAGCTTTCTTT. Translating it yields CASSLTGGTEAFF.